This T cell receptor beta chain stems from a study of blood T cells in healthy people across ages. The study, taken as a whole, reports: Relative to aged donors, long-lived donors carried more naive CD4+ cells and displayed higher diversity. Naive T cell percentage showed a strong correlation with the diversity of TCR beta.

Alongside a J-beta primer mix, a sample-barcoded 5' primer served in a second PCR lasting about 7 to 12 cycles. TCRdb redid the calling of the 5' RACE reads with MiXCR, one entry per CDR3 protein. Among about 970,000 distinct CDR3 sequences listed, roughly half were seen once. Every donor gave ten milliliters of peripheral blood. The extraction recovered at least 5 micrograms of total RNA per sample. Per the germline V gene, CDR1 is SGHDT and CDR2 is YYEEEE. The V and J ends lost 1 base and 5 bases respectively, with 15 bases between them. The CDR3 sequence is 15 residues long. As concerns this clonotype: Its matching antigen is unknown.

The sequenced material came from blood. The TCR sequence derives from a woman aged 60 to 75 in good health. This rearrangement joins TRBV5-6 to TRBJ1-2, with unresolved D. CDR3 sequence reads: CASSLRSGKLYGYTF. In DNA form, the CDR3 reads TGTGCCAGCAGCTTGAGGTCCGGGAAGCTTTATGGCTACACCTTC.